This TCR beta chain was sequenced for a study of monozygotic twins with inflammatory bowel disease. The CDR3 consists of 17 residues. Germline V gene sequence: CDR1 LGHDT, CDR2 YNNKEL (reference sequence). Study conclusions and caveats: Whether twins were concordant or discordant made no difference to repertoire similarity, possibly from limited power. TCRbeta inverse Simpson diversity was decreased in IBD patients versus healthy co-twins. For IBD, no single strong associated signal or clonotype was supported.

Concerning this clonotype itself: Antigen specificity is unknown.

There were eight separate reactions per sample in which cDNA was made. From the 5' RACE reads, TCRdb lists one entry per CDR3 protein and no DNA. Its table records approximately 400,000 distinct CDR3 sequences. The sequence derives from a human donor with ulcerative colitis or Crohn's disease, or a healthy co-twin of an affected twin (not recorded which). This chain connects TRBV3-1 to TRBJ2-4; TCRdb selects TRBD1, and the lack of DNA leaves this call unchecked. The sample consisted of blood. The CDR3 loop is CASSHFLGGASKNIQYF.